The 5 T cell receptor beta chains reported below all come from one sample, sequenced in a study of cytomegalovirus exposure and HLA in healthy donors. Primers: 60 Vbeta forward and 13 Jbeta reverse. Sequencing used immunoSEQ multiplex PCR; TCRdb keeps in-frame clones, though not all of them. This sample has approximately 180,000 clones; 70% to 85% occur once, and the top ten carry 1.4%. The specimen was PBMCs. The receptors originated from a woman younger than 45 in good health and CMV-seropositive.

This clone occurred once. The V gene is TRBV5-4, the J gene TRBJ2-7; TRBD1 aligns across 10 bases. The CDR3 length is 15 residues. Trimming took 6 bases from V and 3 from J; bases not matched to a gene: 9. From germline, CDR1 is SGHNT and CDR2 YYREEE (reference sequence). This CDR3 reads CASTQGGQGSYEQYF. The CDR3 region has the DNA TGTGCCAGCACCCAAGGGGGACAGGGGAGCTACGAGCAGTACTTC.

The gene calls are TRBV5-1 and TRBJ1-5, with D possibly being TRBD1 (5 bases). Germline CDR1 and CDR2: SGHRS and YFSETQ. V lost 0 bases to trimming and J lost 5 bases, with 9 bases between them. The CDR3 consists of 14 residues. The CDR3: CASSLAGADQPQHF. The CDR3, as DNA: TGCGCCAGCAGCTTGGCTGGGGCAGATCAGCCCCAGCATTTT.

This clone was counted a few times. The chain couples TRBV9 to TRBJ1-4; 9 bases map to TRBD1. The germline V gene encodes CDR1 SGDLS and CDR2 YYNGEE. J lost 7 bases, V lost 1 base, and 5 bases had no gene match. The CDR3 length is 15 residues. The DNA for the CDR3 is TGTGCCAGCAGCGTATCCGGGACAGGGTTTGAAAAACTGTTTTTT. Translating it yields CASSVSGTGFEKLFF.

J is TRBJ1-2 and V is TRBV4-3, with 7 bases matching TRBD1. Trimming cost V 1 base and J 4 bases; bases outside gene matches: 9. Germline CDR1 reads LGHNA; CDR2 reads YSLEER. This CDR3 region has 16 residues. In nucleotides, the CDR3 is TGCGCCAGCAGCCAAGGGGACAGACTCCCCCCCTATGGCTACACCTTC. The encoded protein is CASSQGDRLPPYGYTF.

This chain uses TRBV6-4 with TRBJ2-5; 8 nucleotides line up with TRBD2. The V gene's germline CDR1 is MRHNA and CDR2 SNTAGT. The J segment lost 2 bases and the V segment lost 0 bases, leaving 11 bases of the junction unmatched. CDR3 length equals 18 residues. The CDR3 DNA sequence: TGTGCCAGCAGTGACTCGACCGGGAGGGCCCAGACTCAAGAGACCCAGTACTTC. Translation: CASSDSTGRAQTQETQYF.